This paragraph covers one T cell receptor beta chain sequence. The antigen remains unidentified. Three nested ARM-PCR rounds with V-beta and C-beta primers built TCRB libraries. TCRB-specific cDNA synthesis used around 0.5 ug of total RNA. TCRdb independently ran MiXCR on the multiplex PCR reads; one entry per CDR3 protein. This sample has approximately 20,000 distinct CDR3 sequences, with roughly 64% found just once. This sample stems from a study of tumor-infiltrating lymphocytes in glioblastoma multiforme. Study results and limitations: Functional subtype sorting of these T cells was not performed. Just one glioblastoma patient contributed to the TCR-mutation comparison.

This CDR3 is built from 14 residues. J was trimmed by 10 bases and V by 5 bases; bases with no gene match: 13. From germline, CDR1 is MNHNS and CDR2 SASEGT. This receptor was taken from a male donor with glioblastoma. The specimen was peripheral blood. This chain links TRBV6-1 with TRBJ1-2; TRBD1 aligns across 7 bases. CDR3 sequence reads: CASSLGQISAYYTF. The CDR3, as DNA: TGTGCCAGCAGTTTGGGACAGATTTCGGCCTACTACACCTTC.